This T cell receptor beta chain was recovered during a study of cytotoxic CD8 clonotypes in ibrutinib-treated CLL. Study-level findings and limits: Public clonotypes, an uncommon group, contracted or remained stable on treatment. Sample timing was unmatched between remission and later-progressing patients; lymph nodes unstudied. Baseline levels of clonality went above those of age-matched healthy donors and moved with circulating CD8+ T-cell counts. Clonality went up at the time of ibrutinib response, stayed stable in sustained remission, and later dropped back toward its baseline level at progression.

Clones were sequenced by immunoSEQ multiplex PCR, and TCRdb holds only the in-frame ones, with some missing. Of roughly 180,000 clones in the sample, 72% were seen once. In the case of this clone: Its specificity is unknown.

Trimming left V 7 bases short and J 8 bases short, with 11 bases between. Germline-derived CDR1 and CDR2 are MNHNS and SASEGT. CDR3 length equals 11 residues. The TCR was taken from a human donor with chronic lymphocytic leukemia. The rearrangement uses TRBV6-1 and TRBJ1-2; D gene ambiguous. The sample in question was PBMCs, obtained after 24 months of ibrutinib treatment. CDR3 region: CASMRDTGYTF. The CDR3 nucleotides are TGTGCCAGCATGCGGGATACGGGCTACACCTTC.